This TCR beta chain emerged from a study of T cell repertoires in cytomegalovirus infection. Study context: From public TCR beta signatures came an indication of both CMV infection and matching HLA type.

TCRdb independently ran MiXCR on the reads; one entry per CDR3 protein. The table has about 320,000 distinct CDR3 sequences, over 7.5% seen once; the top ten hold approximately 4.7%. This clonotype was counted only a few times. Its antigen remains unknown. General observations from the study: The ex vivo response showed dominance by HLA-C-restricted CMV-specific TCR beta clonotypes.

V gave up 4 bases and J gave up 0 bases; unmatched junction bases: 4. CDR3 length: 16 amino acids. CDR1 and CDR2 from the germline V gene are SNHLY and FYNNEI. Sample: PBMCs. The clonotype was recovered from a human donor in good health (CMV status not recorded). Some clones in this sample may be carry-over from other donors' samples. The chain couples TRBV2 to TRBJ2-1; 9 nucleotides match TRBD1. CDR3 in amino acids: CASSGPGQGSYNEQFF. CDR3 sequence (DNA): TGTGCCAGCAGTGGACCGGGACAGGGCTCCTACAATGAGCAGTTCTTC.